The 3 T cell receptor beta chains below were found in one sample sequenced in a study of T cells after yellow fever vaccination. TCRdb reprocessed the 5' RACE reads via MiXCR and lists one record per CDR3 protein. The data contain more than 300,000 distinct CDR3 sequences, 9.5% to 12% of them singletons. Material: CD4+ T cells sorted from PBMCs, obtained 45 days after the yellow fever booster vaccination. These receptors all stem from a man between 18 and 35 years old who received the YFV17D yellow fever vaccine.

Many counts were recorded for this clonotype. The DNA of the CDR3 is TGCAGCGTTGTTCGCCATAGCTCCTACAATGAGCAGTTCTTC. Translated: CSVVRHSSYNEQFF. The chain couples TRBV29-1 to TRBJ2-1; D gene uncertain. Per germline, CDR1 SQVTM and CDR2 ANQGSEA. V was clipped by 4 bases and J by 0 bases, with 10 bases between them. The CDR3 loop spans 14 amino acids.

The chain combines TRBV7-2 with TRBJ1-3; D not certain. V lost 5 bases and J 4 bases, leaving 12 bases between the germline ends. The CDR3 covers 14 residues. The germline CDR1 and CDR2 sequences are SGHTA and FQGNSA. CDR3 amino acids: CASSPFGEGNTIYF. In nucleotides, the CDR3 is TGTGCCAGCAGCCCCTTCGGGGAAGGAAACACCATATATTTT.

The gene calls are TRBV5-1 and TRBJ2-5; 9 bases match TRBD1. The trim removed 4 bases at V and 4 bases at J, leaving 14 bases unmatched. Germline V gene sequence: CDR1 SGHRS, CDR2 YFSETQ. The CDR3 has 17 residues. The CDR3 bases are TGCGCCAGCAGCACGGACAGGGGAGTTGATTTGGGAGAGACCCAGTACTTC. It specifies CASSTDRGVDLGETQYF.